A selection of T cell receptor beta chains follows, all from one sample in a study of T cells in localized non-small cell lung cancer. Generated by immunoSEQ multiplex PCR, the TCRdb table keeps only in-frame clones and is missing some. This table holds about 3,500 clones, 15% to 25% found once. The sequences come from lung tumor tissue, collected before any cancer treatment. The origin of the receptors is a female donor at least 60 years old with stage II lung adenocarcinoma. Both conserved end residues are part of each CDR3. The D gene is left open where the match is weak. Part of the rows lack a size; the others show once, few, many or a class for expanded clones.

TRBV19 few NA CASSIGGTGANVLTF
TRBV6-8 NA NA CASEMNTGELFF
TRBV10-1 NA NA CASSESRERGREDEQFF
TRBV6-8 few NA CALGSRRTGANVLTF
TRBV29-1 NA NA CSVETRTAYEQYF
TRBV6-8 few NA CASSYPAQVSYEQYF
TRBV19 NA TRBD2 CASSITSGRRETQYF
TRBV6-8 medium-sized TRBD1 CASSETGDISYEQYF
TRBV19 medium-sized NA CASSTWNYEQYF
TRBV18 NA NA CASSPRRDSNEQFF
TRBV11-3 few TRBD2 CASSLAGTRGDTGELFF
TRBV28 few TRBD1 CASSSGTGYYTF
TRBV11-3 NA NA CASSSTGANYGYTF
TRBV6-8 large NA CATKRDPNTEAFF
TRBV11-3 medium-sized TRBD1 CASSLRQGAFNEQFF
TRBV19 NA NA CASSITPSYEQYF
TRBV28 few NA CASSPLRNQPQHF
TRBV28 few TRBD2 CASSPAGGASYEQYF
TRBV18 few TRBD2 CASSPSGTRYEQYF
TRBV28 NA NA CASSFQQGWGEKLFF
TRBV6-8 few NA CASSDMGTGNTIYF
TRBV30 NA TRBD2 CAWSVQRGRLYNEQFF
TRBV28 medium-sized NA CASSPSWGVGDGYTF
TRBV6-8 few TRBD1 CASGDSYNEQFF
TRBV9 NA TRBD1 CASTERGPPYGYTF
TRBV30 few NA CAWSVSFGPSGGYTF
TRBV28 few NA CASTERWYEKLFF